This TCR beta chain is from a study of blood T cell repertoires in COVID-19. Only in-frame clones appear in the TCRdb table, and some are missing; sequencing was by immunoSEQ multiplex PCR. The sample lists 250,000 to 300,000 clones, approximately 79% seen once, with roughly 4% in the top ten. This clonotype was sampled from a man in his thirties or forties with acute COVID-19. The sequencing input was PBMCs or T cells enriched from blood (not recorded which).

The CDR3 DNA is TGTGCCAGCTGTCGGGTCTCCTACGAGCAGTACGTC. Translation gives CASCRVSYEQYV. V gene TRBV18 combines with J gene TRBJ2-7; D gene unclear. V lost 7 bases and J 0 bases, leaving 7 bases between the germline ends. CDR1 and CDR2 (germline): KGHSH, LQKENI. The CDR3 runs to 12 residues.